The rows below give T cell receptor beta chains drawn from one sample of a study of blood T cell repertoires in COVID-19. Using immunoSEQ multiplex PCR, the repertoire was profiled, and TCRdb retains in-frame clones only, with some absent. This table holds around 150,000 clones, under 85% found once. Sequenced material: peripheral blood. The source is an elderly woman with acute or convalescent COVID-19. The CDR3 runs from the conserved cysteine through the conserved F or W. The D gene is left open where the match is weak. Only part of the rows carry a size: once, few, many, or a class if the clone is expanded.

clone size,J gene,V gene,D gene,CDR3 DNA,CDR3 protein
-,TRBJ1-4,TRBV5-1,-,TGCGCCACGGGGGGAGGCCCTAATGAAAAACTGTTTTTT,CATGGGPNEKLFF
-,TRBJ2-3,TRBV30,-,TGTGCCTGGAGACTGGCGGGGGCAAACGCAGATACGCAGTATTTT,CAWRLAGANADTQYF
-,TRBJ2-6,TRBV5-8,TRBD1,TGTGCCAGCAGCTTCTCACAGGGGGCAGGTGGGGCCAACGTCCTGACTTTC,CASSFSQGAGGANVLTF
-,TRBJ2-7,TRBV7-9,TRBD2,TGTGCCAGCAGCTTAGCCGTCACTAGCGGGAACTTGTACGAGCAGTACTTC,CASSLAVTSGNLYEQYF
-,TRBJ2-3,TRBV5-1,TRBD2,TGCGCCAGCAGCGGCGGACTAGCGGCTCTCACAGATACGCAGTATTTT,CASSGGLAALTDTQYF
-,TRBJ1-1,TRBV2,-,TGTGCCAGCAGGCCGCCGAGGGCTGAAGCTTTCTTT,CASRPPRAEAFF
few,TRBJ1-2,TRBV19,TRBD1,TGTGCCAGTAGTCTCTCGACAGGGGGGAACTATGGCTACACCTTC,CASSLSTGGNYGYTF
few,TRBJ2-2,TRBV7-3,TRBD2,TGTGCCAGCAGGCCGGGGGGGAACACCGGGGAGCTGTTTTTT,CASRPGGNTGELFF
-,TRBJ2-7,TRBV7-9,-,TGTGCCAGCAGTCCGAGGTCCCCAGCAGACGAGCAGTACTTC,CASSPRSPADEQYF
-,TRBJ1-3,TRBV9,-,TGTGCCAGCAGCTCGCGAGGACAGTCCTTTACTGGAAACACCATATATTTT,CASSSRGQSFTGNTIYF
-,TRBJ1-2,TRBV6-5,TRBD1,TGTGCCAGCAGATCCCCGGGACAGGGGGCGGGGGGCTACACCTTC,CASRSPGQGAGGYTF
-,TRBJ2-1,TRBV2,TRBD1,TGTGCCAGCACCAGACAGGGGGCAGTGGGAAATGAGCAGTTCTTC,CASTRQGAVGNEQFF
-,TRBJ1-2,TRBV19,-,TGTGCCAGTATGCCCGCCCAGGACAGATATGGCTACACCTTC,CASMPAQDRYGYTF
-,TRBJ1-1,TRBV3-1/TRBV3-2,-,TGTGCCAGCAGCCAAGCGGGAGCGAACACTGAAGCTTTCTTT,CASSQAGANTEAFF
-,TRBJ1-1,TRBV5-1,-,TGCGCCAGCAGCTTGGCTTCTTTCGGGGGCACTGAAGCTTTCTTT,CASSLASFGGTEAFF
-,TRBJ1-1,TRBV29-1,-,TGCAGCGTTTTCGGGGGTGTAGGCACTGAAGCTTTCTTT,CSVFGGVGTEAFF
-,TRBJ2-3,TRBV3-1/TRBV3-2,-,TGTGCCAGCAGCCAAGCGGGGGTCCCAGATACGCAGTATTTT,CASSQAGVPDTQYF
-,TRBJ1-6,TRBV25-1,TRBD1,TGTGCCAGCAGTGCCATCCACAGGGGCGATAATTCACCCCTCCACTTT,CASSAIHRGDNSPLHF
few,TRBJ1-1,TRBV4-1,TRBD1,TGCGCCAGCAGCCAAGATCCTTGGTCGAGGGGGCAGGACACTGAAGCTTTCTTT,CASSQDPWSRGQDTEAFF
-,TRBJ2-7,TRBV18,-,TGTGCCAGCTCACCCGGGCGACAGGTGAACTACGAGCAGTACTTC,CASSPGRQVNYEQYF
-,TRBJ2-5,TRBV7-7,TRBD2,TGTGCCAGCAGAGAAAGCGGGAGAGCCCAAGAGACCCAGTACTTC,CASRESGRAQETQYF
-,TRBJ2-1,TRBV7-3,-,TGTGCCAGCAGCTTAGGCCGAGACAGCTACAATGAGCAGTTCTTC,CASSLGRDSYNEQFF
-,TRBJ2-7,TRBV10-3,-,TGTGCCATCAGTGACAGCGACTACGAGCAGTACTTC,CAISDSDYEQYF
-,TRBJ1-4,TRBV5-1,TRBD1,TGCGCCAGCAGCGGGGACAGCGGTTTTATGGAAAAACTGTTTTTT,CASSGDSGFMEKLFF
-,TRBJ1-1,TRBV5-8,-,TGTGCCAGCAGCTTGATCCCGGTGACTACGGGAACTGAAGCTTTCTTT,CASSLIPVTTGTEAFF
once,TRBJ1-1,TRBV3-1/TRBV3-2,-,TGTGCCTCCGGACACGTGAACACTGAAGCTTTCTTT,CASGHVNTEAFF
-,TRBJ1-1,TRBV18,-,TGTGCCAGCTCACCTGTAGCGGACACTGAAGCTTTCTTT,CASSPVADTEAFF
-,TRBJ1-2,TRBV7-2,TRBD1,TGTGCCAGCAGCCAGGGACAGGGGACCTATGGCTACACCTTC,CASSQGQGTYGYTF
-,TRBJ2-1,TRBV11-2,-,TGTGCCAGCAGCTTTCCGGGTGCTACTGAGCAGTTCTTC,CASSFPGATEQFF
-,TRBJ2-2,TRBV5-1,-,TGCGCCAGCAGCTTGAGAGCCACGAACACCGGGGAGCTGTTTTTT,CASSLRATNTGELFF
-,TRBJ1-2,TRBV5-1,-,TGCGCCAGCAGCTTTGAGAGCTATGGCTACACCTTC,CASSFESYGYTF
-,TRBJ1-3,TRBV5-1,TRBD1,TGCGCCAGCAGCTTTTCGGGACAGGTGGGAAACACCATATATTTT,CASSFSGQVGNTIYF
-,TRBJ2-5,TRBV5-1,-,TGCGCCAGCAGCTTGGCCGTTGGGGCGGGGGAGACCCAGTACTTC,CASSLAVGAGETQYF
few,TRBJ2-3,TRBV4-2,TRBD1,TGTGCCAGCAGCCAAGATGGGACAGGGGGCACAGATACGCAGTATTTT,CASSQDGTGGTDTQYF
-,TRBJ1-1,TRBV30,-,TGTGCCTGGAGTTTTGAGACTGAAGCTTTCTTT,CAWSFETEAFF
-,TRBJ1-2,TRBV20-1,-,TGCAGTGCTAGAGGGTCAAGCGGCTACACCTTC,CSARGSSGYTF
-,TRBJ2-7,TRBV10-3,TRBD1,TGTGCCATCGTCGGAGGGACAGGGAGCTCCTACGAGCAGTACTTC,CAIVGGTGSSYEQYF
-,TRBJ1-4,TRBV28,TRBD1,TGTGCCAGCAGGACTGAGGGACAGGCCCCTGAAAAACTGTTTTTT,CASRTEGQAPEKLFF
-,TRBJ1-1,TRBV30,-,TGTGCCTGGAGTCGAGAGTTTACTGAAGCTTTCTTT,CAWSREFTEAFF
-,TRBJ2-5,TRBV11-2,TRBD1,TGTGCCAGCAGCCACCGGGACAGGGGAGATCAGACCCAGTACTTC,CASSHRDRGDQTQYF
few,TRBJ1-6,TRBV19,-,TGTGCCAGTAGTATAAATTTTCGGGAGAGCTCCTATAATTCACCCCTCCACTTT,CASSINFRESSYNSPLHF
-,TRBJ1-5,TRBV4-3,-,TGCGCCAGCAGCCAAGATCCTGATCAGCCCCAGCATTTT,CASSQDPDQPQHF
-,TRBJ1-5,TRBV19,-,TGTGCCAGTTCCAGGCTGGATAGCAATCAGCCCCAGCATTTT,CASSRLDSNQPQHF
-,TRBJ1-2,TRBV4-3,TRBD1,TGCGCCAGCAGCCAATTACAGGGGATCTATGGCTACACCTTC,CASSQLQGIYGYTF
-,TRBJ1-3,TRBV9,-,TGTGCCAGCAGCGTAGGCTATGACTCTGGAAACACCATATATTTT,CASSVGYDSGNTIYF
-,TRBJ2-1,TRBV7-3,TRBD2,TGTGCCAGCAGCTTAGCGGGAGGGCCCTACAATGAGCAGTTCTTC,CASSLAGGPYNEQFF
few,TRBJ2-5,TRBV18,-,TGTGCCAGCTCACCCGCACTGCGGCAAGAGACCCAGTACTTC,CASSPALRQETQYF
-,TRBJ2-3,TRBV4-1,-,TGCGCCAGCAGCCAATCCCGGGACTTCACAGATACGCAGTATTTT,CASSQSRDFTDTQYF
-,TRBJ2-1,TRBV7-9,TRBD2,TGTGCCATCCCAAACCCGACTAGCGGAAACAGCGATGAGCAGTTCTTC,CAIPNPTSGNSDEQFF
-,TRBJ1-2,TRBV6-5,TRBD1,TGTGCCAGCAGACCAGGGGGCGCCGACTATGGCTACACCTTC,CASRPGGADYGYTF
-,TRBJ1-5,TRBV5-6,TRBD1,TGTGCCAGCAGCTTATGGCAGGGGGCGAGGTTTCAGCCCCAGCATTTT,CASSLWQGARFQPQHF
few,TRBJ2-3,TRBV27,-,TGTGCCAGCAGTTTCGGCGGGGCTAGCACAGATACGCAGTATTTT,CASSFGGASTDTQYF
-,TRBJ2-1,TRBV9,TRBD2,TGTGCCAGCAGCTCTAGCGGATTCTACAATGAGCAGTTCTTC,CASSSSGFYNEQFF
-,TRBJ2-5,TRBV5-1,-,TGCGCCAGCAGCTTGGGACAGCAAGAGACCCAGTACTTC,CASSLGQQETQYF
-,TRBJ1-2,TRBV6-5,-,TGTGCCAGCTACAAGTCCTATGGCTACACCTTC,CASYKSYGYTF